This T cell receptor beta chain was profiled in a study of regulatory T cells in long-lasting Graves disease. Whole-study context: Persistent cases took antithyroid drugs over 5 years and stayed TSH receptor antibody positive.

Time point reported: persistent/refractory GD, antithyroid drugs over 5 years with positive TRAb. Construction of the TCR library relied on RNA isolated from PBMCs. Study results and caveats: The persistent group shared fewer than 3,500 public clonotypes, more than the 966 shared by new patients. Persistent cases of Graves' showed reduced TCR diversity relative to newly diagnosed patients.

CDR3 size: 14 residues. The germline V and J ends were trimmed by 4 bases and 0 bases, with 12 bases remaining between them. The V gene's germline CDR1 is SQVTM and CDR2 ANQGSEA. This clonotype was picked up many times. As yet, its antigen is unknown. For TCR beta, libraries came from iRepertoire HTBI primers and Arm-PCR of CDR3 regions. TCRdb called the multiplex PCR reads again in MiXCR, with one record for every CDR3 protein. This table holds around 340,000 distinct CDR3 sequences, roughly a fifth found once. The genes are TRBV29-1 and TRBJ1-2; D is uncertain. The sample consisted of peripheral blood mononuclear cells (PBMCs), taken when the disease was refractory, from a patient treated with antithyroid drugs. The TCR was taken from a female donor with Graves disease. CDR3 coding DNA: TGCAGCGTTGCCCCGAGGGTTTCTAACTATGGCTACACCTTC. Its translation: CSVAPRVSNYGYTF. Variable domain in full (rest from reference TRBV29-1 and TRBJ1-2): SAVISQKPSRDICQRGTSLTIQCQVDSQVTMMFWYRQQPGQSLTLIATANQGSEATYESGFVIDKFPISRPNLTFSTLTVSNMSPEDSSIYLCSVAPRVSNYGYTFGSGTRLTVV.